The present entry profiles one T cell receptor beta chain with its context. This clone was counted between two and nine times. Its specific antigen is unknown. No base-level quality is on record; no much larger clone is a single base apart. Unmatched junction bases come to 3, with V trimmed by 1 base and J by 5 bases. CDR1 and CDR2 are read off the germline V gene (reference sequence) as SGHNT and YYREEE. Measured from the cysteine to the phenylalanine, the CDR3 is 14 residues long. Only the CDR3 DNA stays, 42 bases, in frame from base 1. This sample is drawn from a study of cytomegalovirus exposure and HLA in healthy donors (dated by TCRdb to about 2017). The study in broad terms: According to a later analysis, one platform produced both the 120 validation repertoires and the 670 or so repertoires of the first cohort. The study aimed to test whether cataloging public T cell receptors could reveal signatures of past pathogen exposure. A separate validation cohort of about 110 different subjects was used in addition to the roughly 700-subject first cohort. To predict cytomegalovirus infection status, the study brought together high-throughput TCR immunosequencing, statistical association of individual TCRs with disease status, and machine learning. On the study overall, not on this receptor specifically: Most TCR sequences were seen in very few donors, while some public TCRs were found in many individuals. Cytomegalovirus status was reported to be diagnosed by the classifier with high specificity and sensitivity in both the original and validation cohorts. A later analysis had no HLA typing for the validation cohort, so co-occurrence there was scored across all 130 or so repertoires. In vitro tests confirmed that a few of the cytomegalovirus-associated TCR beta chains recognize cytomegalovirus antigens. The authors suggested that the approach could potentially be extended to other disease states and immunological phenotypes. A total of roughly 160 TCR beta chains were listed by the study as associated with cytomegalovirus. A later analysis found that TCRs clustered in the first cohort also tended to co-occur in the roughly 120 validation repertoires, with approximately 94% of cluster scores above 0.

The donors were included in the validation cohort of 90 to 150 subjects, a group kept apart from the approximately 690-subject first cohort. Library prep was done by the immunoSEQ multiplex PCR assay. As for how the authors treated the data: To diagnose cytomegalovirus status from the catalog of TCR beta chain sequences, a statistical classification framework was built. Entries here come from immuneACCESS through TCRdb and include only in-frame sequences with V and J called. Some clones fail to appear in such tables; in the studies checked, an unresolved V gene covers under half of the shortfall, and the cause of the remainder is unknown. V and J calls plus clone size are reproduced from that table; the DNA served to infer D and trimming. The sample table holds about 330,000 clones, of which approximately 90% were seen once. 1.2% of the sample is taken by the ten largest.

What was sequenced was PBMCs. The source is a young woman in good health and CMV-seropositive. This chain joins TRBV5-4 to TRBJ2-7; 10 junctional bases match TRBD1. The CDR3 region has the sequence CASSLRGTGDEQYF. The DNA sequence reads TGTGCCAGCAGCTTGAGGGGGACAGGGGACGAGCAGTACTTC.